Following are 2 T cell receptor beta chains from one sample sequenced in a study of CD8 T cells in ankylosing spondylitis. Points from the study as a whole: Ankylosing spondylitis blood seemed to carry a telltale TCR beta motif made of several highly homologous variants.

Using its own MiXCR run on the 5' RACE reads, TCRdb lists one record per CDR3 protein. Of approximately 550,000 distinct CDR3 sequences detected, 9.5% to 15% appear once; the ten largest clones hold 6.8%. These receptors lack a known antigen. What was sequenced was blood, either unsorted or a sorted T cell fraction (not recorded which). Receptors were obtained from a male donor with ankylosing spondylitis.

The chain is built from TRBV27 and TRBJ2-7; 7 nucleotides match TRBD1. The CDR3 is made up of 16 amino acids. Germline V gives CDR1 MNHEY, CDR2 SMNVEV (reference sequence). V lost 3 bases and J lost 4; bases outside the gene matches: 12. CDR3: CASSFSAGTEIYEQYF. The CDR3 DNA follows: TGTGCCAGCAGTTTCTCAGCCGGGACAGAAATTTACGAGCAGTACTTC.

The chain joins TRBV5-8 to TRBJ2-7; D might be TRBD2 (6 bases). The CDR3 contains 15 residues. Looked up from germline, CDR1 is SGHTS and CDR2 is YDEGEE. The germline V and J ends were trimmed by 0 bases and 3 bases, with 13 bases remaining between them. The DNA for the CDR3 is TGTGCCAGCAGCTTGGGGAGTAGCGGAGTCTACGAGCAGTACGTC. Translating gives CASSLGSSGVYEQYV.